This is a list of T cell receptor beta chains from one sample in a study of shared clonotypes between healthy human individuals. The table came from immunoSEQ multiplex PCR; TCRdb's copy has only in-frame clones and leaves some out. Of just under 350,000 clones in the sample, more than 60% were seen once. The sample taken for sequencing was memory CD4+ T cells sorted from blood. These receptors were obtained from a man younger than 40 in good health. The CDR3 runs from the conserved cysteine through the conserved F or W. D genes are given only for firm matches. A clone size is listed for some rows: how often the clone was seen (once, few, many), or a class if it is expanded.

v_gene: TRBV5-1
j_gene: TRBJ1-5
abundance: few
d_gene: -
CDR3nt: TGCGCCAGCAGCTTGGGGACGAACAATCAGCCCCAGCATTTT
CDR3aa: CASSLGTNNQPQHF

v_gene: TRBV18
j_gene: TRBJ1-1
abundance: -
d_gene: -
CDR3nt: TGTGCCAGCTCACCACTGGATGTCGAGGGAGCTTTCTTT
CDR3aa: CASSPLDVEGAFF

v_gene: TRBV10-3
j_gene: TRBJ2-7
abundance: -
d_gene: TRBD2
CDR3nt: TGTGCCATCCGTGGCGGGGGCGAGCAGTACTTC
CDR3aa: CAIRGGGEQYF

v_gene: TRBV29-1
j_gene: TRBJ1-1
abundance: -
d_gene: -
CDR3nt: TGCAGCCTAACACGGAACACTGAAGCTTTCTTT
CDR3aa: CSLTRNTEAFF

v_gene: TRBV7-4
j_gene: TRBJ1-1
abundance: -
d_gene: -
CDR3nt: TGTGCCAGCAGCTCGTATGTGGACAACCTTAAAGCTTTCTTT
CDR3aa: CASSSYVDNLKAFF

v_gene: TRBV2
j_gene: TRBJ1-1
abundance: -
d_gene: -
CDR3nt: TGTGCCAGCAGGACAGCCTTGAACACTGAAGCTTTCTTT
CDR3aa: CASRTALNTEAFF

v_gene: TRBV4-1
j_gene: TRBJ2-5
abundance: -
d_gene: TRBD2
CDR3nt: TGCGCCAGCAGCCAGCCCCGACTAGCGGGAGATGGAGAGACCCAGTACTTC
CDR3aa: CASSQPRLAGDGETQYF

v_gene: TRBV6-1
j_gene: TRBJ1-3
abundance: -
d_gene: -
CDR3nt: TGTGCCAGCAGTGACTTCGGGCGACGCGGAAACACCATATATTTT
CDR3aa: CASSDFGRRGNTIYF

v_gene: TRBV4-2
j_gene: TRBJ2-1
abundance: -
d_gene: TRBD2
CDR3nt: TGTGCCAGCAGCCTCTCGGAGAGAGCGGGAGGGGTGAATGAGCAGTTCTTC
CDR3aa: CASSLSERAGGVNEQFF

v_gene: TRBV5-4
j_gene: TRBJ2-5
abundance: few
d_gene: -
CDR3nt: TGTGCCAGCAGTTTCCGGGCTGGTACAGGACAAGAGACCCAGTACTTC
CDR3aa: CASSFRAGTGQETQYF

v_gene: TRBV15
j_gene: TRBJ1-2
abundance: few
d_gene: TRBD1
CDR3nt: TGTGCCACCAGCACCAGACAGGGCTCTGGCTACACCTTC
CDR3aa: CATSTRQGSGYTF

v_gene: TRBV10-1
j_gene: TRBJ2-3
abundance: -
d_gene: TRBD2
CDR3nt: TGCGCCAGCACGGGACTAGCCACAGATACGCAGTATTTT
CDR3aa: CASTGLATDTQYF

v_gene: TRBV27
j_gene: TRBJ2-3
abundance: -
d_gene: TRBD2
CDR3nt: TGTGCCAGCAGTTACTCGGGACTAGCTTTCTTCACAGATACGCAGTATTTT
CDR3aa: CASSYSGLAFFTDTQYF

v_gene: TRBV28
j_gene: TRBJ1-5
abundance: -
d_gene: -
CDR3nt: TGTGCCAGCAGTTTTATGGGTTACAATCAGCCCCAGCATTTT
CDR3aa: CASSFMGYNQPQHF

v_gene: TRBV27
j_gene: TRBJ2-7
abundance: -
d_gene: -
CDR3nt: TGTGCCAGCAGTTTAAAGCGTTCGAGCTCCTACGAGCAGTACTTC
CDR3aa: CASSLKRSSSYEQYF

v_gene: TRBV29-1
j_gene: TRBJ2-1
abundance: once
d_gene: -
CDR3nt: TGCAGCTCTAGGGGTGTCTCAGGGAATGAGCAGTTCTTC
CDR3aa: CSSRGVSGNEQFF

v_gene: TRBV6-1
j_gene: TRBJ2-4
abundance: -
d_gene: TRBD1
CDR3nt: TGTGCCAGCAGGGGGGACAGGGGGCTTCAAAACATTCAGTACTTC
CDR3aa: CASRGDRGLQNIQYF

v_gene: TRBV7-2
j_gene: TRBJ1-6
abundance: -
d_gene: -
CDR3nt: TGTGCCAGCAGCTTAGGGGCAGGACATTCACCCCTCCACTTT
CDR3aa: CASSLGAGHSPLHF

v_gene: TRBV9
j_gene: TRBJ2-1
abundance: -
d_gene: TRBD2
CDR3nt: TGTGCCAGCAGCGCCACAGCGGGAGCCACGTACAATGAGCAGTTCTTC
CDR3aa: CASSATAGATYNEQFF

v_gene: TRBV2
j_gene: TRBJ1-4
abundance: many
d_gene: -
CDR3nt: TGTGCCAGCAGTTCGGGACTCACCATGTTCGAGGAAAAACTGTTTTTT
CDR3aa: CASSSGLTMFEEKLFF

v_gene: TRBV15
j_gene: TRBJ2-1
abundance: -
d_gene: TRBD1
CDR3nt: TGTGCCACCAGCAGAGATCAGGACAGGGGTATCCAAAACAATGAGCAGTTCTTC
CDR3aa: CATSRDQDRGIQNNEQFF

v_gene: TRBV11-2
j_gene: TRBJ1-1
abundance: -
d_gene: -
CDR3nt: TGTGCCAGCAGCCGAGGCACAGACCGGTCCCGACTAGGCACTGAAGCTTTCTTT
CDR3aa: CASSRGTDRSRLGTEAFF

v_gene: TRBV14
j_gene: TRBJ1-2
abundance: -
d_gene: -
CDR3nt: TGTGCCAGCCAAGGGGGTGACTATGGCTACACCTTC
CDR3aa: CASQGGDYGYTF

v_gene: TRBV19
j_gene: TRBJ2-3
abundance: -
d_gene: -
CDR3nt: TGTGCCAGTAGTATTCCCAGGACCGGCTCAGATACGCAGTATTTT
CDR3aa: CASSIPRTGSDTQYF

v_gene: TRBV5-4
j_gene: TRBJ2-1
abundance: once
d_gene: -
CDR3nt: TGTGCCAGCAGCGCCGGCGGGCGCGGCAATGAGCAGTTCTTC
CDR3aa: CASSAGGRGNEQFF

v_gene: TRBV15
j_gene: TRBJ1-3
abundance: few
d_gene: -
CDR3nt: TGTGCCACCAGCAAGGAAAGCTCTGGAAACACCATATATTTT
CDR3aa: CATSKESSGNTIYF

v_gene: TRBV6-4
j_gene: TRBJ1-1
abundance: few
d_gene: -
CDR3nt: TGTGCCAGCTTAAGGTCTACGAACACTGAAGCTTTCTTT
CDR3aa: CASLRSTNTEAFF

v_gene: TRBV2
j_gene: TRBJ1-3
abundance: -
d_gene: TRBD1
CDR3nt: TGTGCCAGCAGAGGCCAGACAGGGCTTGGAAACACCATATATTTT
CDR3aa: CASRGQTGLGNTIYF

v_gene: TRBV7-6
j_gene: TRBJ2-2
abundance: -
d_gene: -
CDR3nt: TGTGCCAGCAGCTTAGAGCTAGCAAACACCGGGGAGCTGTTTTTT
CDR3aa: CASSLELANTGELFF

v_gene: TRBV5-4
j_gene: TRBJ1-4
abundance: -
d_gene: -
CDR3nt: TGTGCCAGCAGCGCCGACGGTCGGGAAAAACTGTTTTTT
CDR3aa: CASSADGREKLFF

v_gene: TRBV28
j_gene: TRBJ1-2
abundance: -
d_gene: TRBD1
CDR3nt: TGTGCCAGCACAGGGGGCTATGGCTACACCTTC
CDR3aa: CASTGGYGYTF

v_gene: TRBV29-1
j_gene: TRBJ2-7
abundance: -
d_gene: TRBD2
CDR3nt: TGCAGCGTTGACCCAAGCGGGGGGGCCTACGAGCAGTACTTC
CDR3aa: CSVDPSGGAYEQYF

v_gene: TRBV18
j_gene: TRBJ2-1
abundance: -
d_gene: -
CDR3nt: TGTGCCAGCTCACCAACCGTCGACGCATACAATGAGCAGTTCTTC
CDR3aa: CASSPTVDAYNEQFF

v_gene: TRBV29-1
j_gene: TRBJ2-7
abundance: -
d_gene: TRBD2
CDR3nt: TGCAGCGTTGAAGGGGGTAGCGGGAGCACCGAGCAGTACTTC
CDR3aa: CSVEGGSGSTEQYF

v_gene: TRBV7-3
j_gene: TRBJ2-3
abundance: few
d_gene: -
CDR3nt: TGTGCCAGCAGCCCGCGGACAGCGGGGACGGGGGATACGCAGTATTTT
CDR3aa: CASSPRTAGTGDTQYF

v_gene: TRBV2
j_gene: TRBJ1-4
abundance: few
d_gene: TRBD1
CDR3nt: TGTGCCAGCAGCCTTGGACAGGGCAGTGAAAAACTGTTTTTT
CDR3aa: CASSLGQGSEKLFF

v_gene: TRBV20-1
j_gene: TRBJ2-5
abundance: -
d_gene: -
CDR3nt: TGCAGTGCGTGGACCAGGGAGACCCAGTACTTC
CDR3aa: CSAWTRETQYF

v_gene: TRBV7-2
j_gene: TRBJ1-3
abundance: -
d_gene: -
CDR3nt: TGTGCCAGCGGACTACGGTGGGGAAACACCATATATTTT
CDR3aa: CASGLRWGNTIYF

v_gene: TRBV5-1
j_gene: TRBJ2-4
abundance: -
d_gene: TRBD1
CDR3nt: TGCGCCAGCAGCTTGGCTGGGACAGGGGTTGGCAAAAACATTCAGTACTTC
CDR3aa: CASSLAGTGVGKNIQYF

v_gene: TRBV7-2
j_gene: TRBJ2-7
abundance: -
d_gene: TRBD1
CDR3nt: TGTGCCAGCAGCCCCCGACCCGGCAGGGGGTATACCTACGAGCAGTACTTC
CDR3aa: CASSPRPGRGYTYEQYF

v_gene: TRBV1
j_gene: TRBJ1-3
abundance: few
d_gene: -
CDR3nt: TGCACCAGCAGCCAATCAGGGGAGACCCTAATCGACTCTGGAAACACCATATATTTT
CDR3aa: CTSSQSGETLIDSGNTIYF

v_gene: TRBV7-2
j_gene: TRBJ2-7
abundance: -
d_gene: TRBD2
CDR3nt: TGTGCCAGCAGCTCCCTAGCGGGGGTCTCCTACGAGCAGTACTTC
CDR3aa: CASSSLAGVSYEQYF

v_gene: TRBV27
j_gene: TRBJ2-1
abundance: -
d_gene: -
CDR3nt: TGTGCCAGCAGCACGATCCGGGGTTCCTACAATGAGCAGTTCTTC
CDR3aa: CASSTIRGSYNEQFF

v_gene: TRBV18
j_gene: TRBJ2-7
abundance: -
d_gene: TRBD2
CDR3nt: TGTGCCAGCTCACCGAGGCTAGCGGGAGGAGGACCCTACGAGCAGTACTTC
CDR3aa: CASSPRLAGGGPYEQYF

v_gene: TRBV6-6
j_gene: TRBJ2-1
abundance: -
d_gene: -
CDR3nt: TGTGCCAGCAGTTATACCTACAATGAGCAGTTCTTC
CDR3aa: CASSYTYNEQFF

v_gene: TRBV10-2
j_gene: TRBJ2-2
abundance: few
d_gene: -
CDR3nt: TGCGCCAGCAGTACCCTACCGGGTAGGAACACCGGGGAGCTGTTTTTT
CDR3aa: CASSTLPGRNTGELFF

v_gene: TRBV10-3
j_gene: TRBJ2-2
abundance: -
d_gene: -
CDR3nt: TGTGCCATCAGTGCCTCGACCCCGGGCGGCAACACCGGGGAGCTGTTTTTT
CDR3aa: CAISASTPGGNTGELFF

v_gene: TRBV7-9
j_gene: TRBJ1-5
abundance: -
d_gene: TRBD1
CDR3nt: TGTGCCAGCAGCTTGGGGACAGGGGGGAATAGCAATCAGCCCCAGCATTTT
CDR3aa: CASSLGTGGNSNQPQHF

v_gene: TRBV5-1
j_gene: TRBJ2-5
abundance: few
d_gene: -
CDR3nt: TGCGCCAGCAGCTGGGGGGCAGGGCTGGAGACCCAGTACTTC
CDR3aa: CASSWGAGLETQYF

v_gene: TRBV19
j_gene: TRBJ2-5
abundance: -
d_gene: TRBD2
CDR3nt: TGTGCCAGTAGACCGGGACTAGTTACGGTGGAGACCCAGTACTTC
CDR3aa: CASRPGLVTVETQYF

v_gene: TRBV30
j_gene: TRBJ1-4
abundance: -
d_gene: -
CDR3nt: TGTGCCTGGAATGCAGGGTTTGAAAAACTGTTTTTT
CDR3aa: CAWNAGFEKLFF

v_gene: TRBV2
j_gene: TRBJ1-3
abundance: few
d_gene: TRBD1
CDR3nt: TGTGCCAGCAGTGATCAGGGGGCGCGAGGAAACACCATATATTTT
CDR3aa: CASSDQGARGNTIYF

v_gene: TRBV2
j_gene: TRBJ2-7
abundance: many
d_gene: -
CDR3nt: TGTGCCAGCAGTTTGGGGATCGAGCAGTACTTC
CDR3aa: CASSLGIEQYF